These T cell receptor beta chains were read from a single sample in a study of OX40 agonist ivuxolimab in advanced cancers. Sequenced by immunoSEQ multiplex PCR; TCRdb stores in-frame clones only, minus some. The table includes fewer than 95,000 clones, about 86% detected once. This sample comprised CD4+ or CD8+ T cells sorted from blood, obtained in a trial of the OX40 agonist ivuxolimab. Every receptor here comes from an adult with an advanced solid tumor such as melanoma, head and neck, liver or kidney cancer. CDR3s include the opening cysteine and the closing phenylalanine or tryptophan. A D gene is named only where the DNA matches it firmly. The listing skips clone size in some rows; elsewhere it reads once, few, many or a size class.

DNA | CDR3 | D | J | V | size | length
TGTGCCAGCAGCGTAGAGGAGCGGGCTACGCAGTATTTT | CASSVEERATQYF | - | TRBJ2-3 | TRBV9 | - | 13
TGCGCCAGCAGCCTACATCTCAGCGGGGGGGCCAATGAGCAGTTCTTC | CASSLHLSGGANEQFF | TRBD2 | TRBJ2-1 | TRBV4-1 | - | 16
TGTGCCAGTAGTATAATTTCTGGGGTGAATGGCTATGGCTACACCTTC | CASSIISGVNGYGYTF | - | TRBJ1-2 | TRBV19 | - | 16
TGCGCCAGCAGCTTGGCCCCGGGGAGCCACGAGCAGTACTTC | CASSLAPGSHEQYF | - | TRBJ2-7 | TRBV5-1 | - | 14
TGTGCCAGCAGCTTGGGGGCGGGGAGCTACACCTTC | CASSLGAGSYTF | - | TRBJ1-2 | TRBV7-9 | - | 12
TGTGCCAGCAGCGAACAGGGGGCGCCCCCCGATACGCAGTATTTT | CASSEQGAPPDTQYF | TRBD1 | TRBJ2-3 | TRBV9 | - | 15
TGCAGCGTTGTAAGCGGGGGGTTCACAGATACGCAGTATTTT | CSVVSGGFTDTQYF | TRBD2 | TRBJ2-3 | TRBV29-1 | - | 14
TGTGCCAGCAGTTTAGGACTAGCGAACACCGGGGAGCTGTTTTTT | CASSLGLANTGELFF | TRBD2 | TRBJ2-2 | TRBV28 | - | 15
TGCAGCGTTGAGGGGGGGCCACAAGAGACCCAGTACTTC | CSVEGGPQETQYF | - | TRBJ2-5 | TRBV29-1 | few | 13
TGTGCCAGCAGCTTCTCCCCTGGGGAGACCCAGTACTTC | CASSFSPGETQYF | - | TRBJ2-5 | TRBV7-8 | once | 13
TGTGCCAGCAGAGCAAGGGACCGGGAGGATACGCAGTATTTT | CASRARDREDTQYF | - | TRBJ2-3 | TRBV6-1 | - | 14
TGTGCCAGCCATATAGCGGGACGGGCATACGAGCAGTACTTC | CASHIAGRAYEQYF | TRBD2 | TRBJ2-7 | TRBV2 | - | 14
TGTGCCAGCAGCTTGGACCTAGGGGGGGCTAGCGGGAGCAATGAGCAGTTCTTC | CASSLDLGGASGSNEQFF | TRBD2 | TRBJ2-1 | TRBV5-6 | few | 18
TGTGCCAGCAGCGTATGGATGAGCTCTGGGGCCAACGTCCTGACTTTC | CASSVWMSSGANVLTF | - | TRBJ2-6 | TRBV7-2 | - | 16
TGTGCCAGCAGTACTCCGACAGGGATTGGCTACACCTTC | CASSTPTGIGYTF | TRBD1 | TRBJ1-2 | TRBV28 | - | 13
TGTGCCAGCAGTTTTTCGGAGTCTGGGAATGAGCAGTTCTTC | CASSFSESGNEQFF | - | TRBJ2-1 | TRBV2 | - | 14
TGTGCCAGCAGCAAAGTGATTGGAGGCGGTGGCAGCGGATCAACAGATACGCAGTATTTT | CASSKVIGGGGSGSTDTQYF | - | TRBJ2-3 | TRBV21-1 | - | 20
TGCGCCAGCAGCCAAGAGGGGGGTTATACGCAGTATTTT | CASSQEGGYTQYF | - | TRBJ2-3 | TRBV4-1 | - | 13
TGCGCCAGCAGCCAAGGGGGGACTAGCCGCTCTGAGCAGTACTTC | CASSQGGTSRSEQYF | TRBD2 | TRBJ2-7 | TRBV4-3 | - | 15
TGTGCCAGCAGTCCGGGACAGGTCTATGAGCAGTTCTTC | CASSPGQVYEQFF | TRBD1 | TRBJ2-1 | TRBV6-5 | - | 13
TGTGCCAGTAGTACCCAAGCGGCCGACACCATTAACTATGGCTACACCTTC | CASSTQAADTINYGYTF | - | TRBJ1-2 | TRBV19 | few | 17
TGCGCCAGCAGCCAAGACCCGGATTACGAGCAGTACTTC | CASSQDPDYEQYF | - | TRBJ2-7 | TRBV4-3 | - | 13
TGTGCCAGCAGCTCCACGGGACCCGCAACTAAGGAGCAGTACTTC | CASSSTGPATKEQYF | - | TRBJ2-7 | TRBV7-2 | - | 15
TGCGCCAGCAGCTTAGAAGGTTTGGGGGCCCACGGGGAGCTGTTTTTT | CASSLEGLGAHGELFF | - | TRBJ2-2 | TRBV5-1 | - | 16
TGTGCCAGCAGCTTGGGACTAGCGGACCTTGAGCAGTTCTTC | CASSLGLADLEQFF | TRBD2 | TRBJ2-1 | TRBV11-1 | once | 14
TGTGCCAGCAGCTCTACAGGGTACCAAGAGACCCAGTACTTC | CASSSTGYQETQYF | - | TRBJ2-5 | TRBV25-1 | - | 14
TGCGCCAGCAGCCAGACCACCTACGAGCAGTACTTC | CASSQTTYEQYF | - | TRBJ2-7 | TRBV5-1 | - | 12
TGTGCCAGCAGTTTGGGACAGGATTTTTACGAGCAGTACTTC | CASSLGQDFYEQYF | TRBD1 | TRBJ2-7 | TRBV2 | once | 14
TGTGCCAGTAGTATACAACCGACAGGGGACTATGGCTACACCTTC | CASSIQPTGDYGYTF | TRBD1 | TRBJ1-2 | TRBV19 | - | 15
TGTGCCAGTACTGCACTAGCGGCCCTAAGGGGCGGGGAGCTGTTTTTT | CASTALAALRGGELFF | TRBD2 | TRBJ2-2 | TRBV19 | - | 16